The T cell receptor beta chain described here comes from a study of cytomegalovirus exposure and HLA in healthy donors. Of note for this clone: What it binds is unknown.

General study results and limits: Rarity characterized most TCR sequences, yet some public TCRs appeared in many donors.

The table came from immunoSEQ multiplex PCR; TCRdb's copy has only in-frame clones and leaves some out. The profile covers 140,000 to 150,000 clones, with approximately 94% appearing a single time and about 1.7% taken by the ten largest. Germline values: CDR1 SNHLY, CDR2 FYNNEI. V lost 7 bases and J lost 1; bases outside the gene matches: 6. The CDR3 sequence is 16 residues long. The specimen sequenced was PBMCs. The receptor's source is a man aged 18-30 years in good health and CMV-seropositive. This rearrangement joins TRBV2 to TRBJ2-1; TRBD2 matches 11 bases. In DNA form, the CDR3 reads TGTGCCAGCACCCCGGGACTAGCGGCATCCTACAATGAGCAGTTCTTC. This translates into CASTPGLAASYNEQFF.